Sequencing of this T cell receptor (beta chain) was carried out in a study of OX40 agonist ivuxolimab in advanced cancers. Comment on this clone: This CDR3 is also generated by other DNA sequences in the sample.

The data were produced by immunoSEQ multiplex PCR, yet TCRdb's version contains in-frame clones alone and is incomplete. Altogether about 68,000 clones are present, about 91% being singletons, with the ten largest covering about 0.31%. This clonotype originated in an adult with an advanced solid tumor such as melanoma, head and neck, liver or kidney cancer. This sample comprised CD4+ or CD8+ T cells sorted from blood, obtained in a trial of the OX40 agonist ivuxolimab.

For the CDR3, the DNA is TGTGCCAGCAGCGTAGTGGGAGATACGCAGTATTTT. It translates to CASSVVGDTQYF. The chain is built from TRBV9 and TRBJ2-3; D remains ambiguous. CDR1 SGDLS and CDR2 YYNGEE come from the germline V gene. V was shortened by 0 bases and J by 5 bases, with 4 bases between the two germline ends. The CDR3 runs 12 residues.